Sequencing of this T cell receptor beta chain was carried out in a study of human T cells and chemical hapten exposure. This clonotype turned up a few times. V was pared by 5 bases and J by 0 bases, with 14 bases of the junction left unmatched. This CDR3 contains 21 residues. The germline V gene has CDR1 SEHNR and CDR2 FQNEAQ (reference sequence). The time point denotes: healthy volunteer bleed at 2 weeks. Extraction of total RNA was performed on unfractionated whole blood. TCRdb redid the calling of the RACE reads with MiXCR, one entry per CDR3 protein. The data hold 85,000 to 95,000 distinct CDR3 sequences, with 8.5% to 9% observed a single time.

This chain connects TRBV7-9 to TRBJ2-6; 12 bases agree with TRBD2. This sequence originates from a female donor in good health. Some clones in this sample may be carry-over from other donors' samples. Material for sequencing was whole blood. Here the CDR3 reads CASSPTPGLAGLSSGANVLTF. DNA for the CDR3: TGTGCCAGCAGCCCGACTCCGGGACTAGCGGGCCTGAGCTCTGGGGCCAACGTCCTGACTTTC.